This TCR beta chain appears in the sequencing data of a study of cytomegalovirus exposure and HLA in healthy donors. Researchers ran the PCR with 60 Vbeta and 13 Jbeta primers. TCRdb's table, derived via immunoSEQ multiplex PCR, lists solely in-frame clones and lacks some. The sample shows 100,000 to 150,000 clones, about 80% of them seen only once. General study findings and limits: What was likely a sequencing artifact was a cluster of highly shared sequence variants. Looking again later, the authors saw that most CMV-associated TCR beta chains seemed HLA-restricted.

Notes on this clone: As yet, its antigen is unknown.

The V end was cut by 6 bases, the J end by 1 base, with 10 bases between. There are 15 residues in the CDR3. From germline, CDR1 is MNHNS and CDR2 SASEGT. The rearrangement joins TRBV6-1 to TRBJ2-6; D ambiguous. The origin of this receptor is a boy younger than 10 in good health and CMV-seronegative. The sample taken for sequencing was PBMCs. CDR3 loop: CASSLTVSGANVLTF. The CDR3 region has the DNA TGTGCCAGCAGCCTTACAGTGTCTGGGGCCAACGTCCTGACTTTC.